Listed here are 6 T cell receptor beta chains from one sample, sequenced in a study of blood T cell repertoires in COVID-19. The table came from immunoSEQ multiplex PCR; TCRdb's copy has only in-frame clones and leaves some out. The sample contains about 300,000 clones, around 84% of which appear only once. Sequences were obtained from peripheral blood. All receptors come from a human donor with COVID-19, enrolled during active disease. The donor label of this sample is uncertain.

The CDR3 sequence is CASRQAGGNVGELFF. In DNA, the CDR3 is TGTGCCAGCAGGCAAGCGGGAGGGAATGTCGGGGAGCTGTTTTTT. The chain is built from TRBV28 and TRBJ2-2, with 10 positions matching TRBD2. With 6 bases clipped from V and 7 bases from J, the junction kept 8 bases outside the gene matches. The CDR3 loop spans 15 amino acids. CDR1 MDHEN and CDR2 SYDVKM come from the germline V gene.

The chain is built from TRBV29-1 and TRBJ1-1; D not certain. The CDR3 covers 14 residues. Trimming stripped 7 bases from V and 0 bases from J, with 15 bases between. Germline V gene sequence: CDR1 SQVTM, CDR2 ANQGSEA. The CDR3: CSAGWPGVNTEAFF. The CDR3 region has the DNA TGCAGCGCCGGGTGGCCCGGGGTGAACACTGAAGCTTTCTTT. The variable domain in full, with the rest retrieved from reference TRBV29-1 and TRBJ1-1, is SAVISQKPSRDICQRGTSLTIQCQVDSQVTMMFWYRQQPGQSLTLIATANQGSEATYESGFVIDKFPISRPNLTFSTLTVSNMSPEDSSIYLCSAGWPGVNTEAFFGQGTRLTVV.

The chain employs TRBV7-2 and TRBJ2-5; D is perhaps TRBD2 (5 bases). Germline V gives CDR1 SGHTA, CDR2 FQGNSA. V shed 0 bases and J shed 7 bases, with 12 bases lying between them. The CDR3 runs to 14 residues. CDR3 region: CASSLAGGPGTQYF. CDR3 DNA: TGTGCCAGCAGCTTAGCGGGCGGGCCCGGGACCCAGTACTTC.

V gene TRBV6-2 or TRBV6-3 combines with J gene TRBJ2-1; 7 bases match TRBD2. Germline loops: CDR1 MNHEY, CDR2 SVGEGT. The CDR3 consists of 16 residues. V shed 7 bases, J shed 2 bases, and the junction held 11 bases outside the gene matches. The CDR3 coding sequence is TGTGCCAGCATCCCGGGGAGGGAGGTCCCCTACAATGAGCAGTTCTTC. The encoded protein is CASIPGREVPYNEQFF.

The chain has TRBV6-5 and TRBJ2-2, with D possibly being TRBD2 (5 bases). CDR1 and CDR2 from the germline V gene are MNHEY and SVGAGI. Trimming took off 10 bases at V and 5 bases at J, with 17 bases between the two ends. There are 14 residues in the CDR3. This chain's CDR3 is CATRGLAETGELFF. The CDR3 nucleotides read TGTGCCACCCGAGGTCTAGCCGAGACCGGGGAGCTGTTTTTT.

In its sample, this clone was seen a few times. The chain is built from TRBV11-2 and TRBJ1-1; no reliable D call. Trimming took off 5 bases at V and 1 base at J, with 8 bases between the two ends. CDR1 and CDR2 from the germline V gene are SGHAT and FQNNGV. The CDR3 has 13 amino acids. CDR3 amino acids: CASSAGGNTEAFF. The CDR3, as DNA: TGTGCCAGCAGCGCAGGAGGGAACACTGAAGCTTTCTTT.